The present T cell receptor (beta chain) was sequenced within a study of cytomegalovirus exposure and HLA in healthy donors. Study-wide results and caveats: TCR beta V- and J-gene trimming was later associated with a missense DCLRE1C variant.

As regards this clone: Its antigen is unknown.

V was clipped by 6 bases and J by 0 bases; unmatched bases: 7. CDR1 and CDR2 (germline): MDHEN, SYDVKM. This CDR3 region has 15 residues. With 60 Vbeta and 13 Jbeta primers, the PCR was carried out. Sequencing used immunoSEQ multiplex PCR; TCRdb keeps in-frame clones, though not all of them. This table holds under 250,000 clones, about 85% found once. This clonotype originated in a woman between 50 and 59 years old in good health and CMV-seropositive. The sequenced material came from PBMCs. The rearrangement links TRBV28 to TRBJ2-7; 8 nucleotides align to TRBD1. The CDR3 is CASRDPGQASYEQYF. Written as DNA, the CDR3 is TGTGCCAGCAGAGATCCGGGACAGGCCTCCTACGAGCAGTACTTC. The full variable domain, its missing parts supplied by reference TRBV28 and TRBJ2-7, is DVKVTQSSRYLVKRTGEKVFLECVQDMDHENMFWYRQDPGLGLRLIYFSYDVKMKEKGDIPEGYSVSREKKERFSLILESASTNQTSMYLCASRDPGQASYEQYFGPGTRLTVT.